The rows below give T cell receptor beta chains drawn from one sample of a study of shared clonotypes between healthy human individuals. The data were produced by immunoSEQ multiplex PCR, yet TCRdb's version contains in-frame clones alone and is incomplete. The profile covers a few million clones, with roughly nine tenths appearing a single time and 0.13% to 0.15% taken by the ten largest. Sequenced material: naive CD4+ T cells sorted from blood. Receptor source: a man aged 18 to 30 in good health. Each CDR3 is given with its conserved first and last residue. D genes are given only for firm matches. Size is stated for part of the rows, as once, few or many counts, or as a class when the clone is expanded.

v_gene,abundance,j_gene,d_gene,CDR3aa,CDR3nt
TRBV5-4,NA,TRBJ1-2,NA,CASSRGSTYYGYTF,TGTGCCAGCAGCAGGGGGTCTACTTACTATGGCTACACCTTC
TRBV5-1,NA,TRBJ1-1,NA,CASSFSQDTEAFF,TGCGCCAGCAGCTTTTCGCAGGACACTGAAGCTTTCTTT
TRBV9,NA,TRBJ1-1,NA,CASSVTEAFF,TGTGCCAGCAGCGTAACTGAAGCTTTCTTT
TRBV10-3,NA,TRBJ2-3,NA,CAISEYGEDTQYF,TGTGCCATCAGTGAGTATGGGGAGGATACGCAGTATTTT
TRBV14,NA,TRBJ2-5,TRBD2,CASSQGLLAGGTQETQYF,TGTGCCAGCAGCCAAGGTCTTCTGGCGGGGGGGACCCAAGAGACCCAGTACTTC
TRBV2,NA,TRBJ1-1,NA,CASSPPREAFF,TGTGCCAGCAGCCCCCCTAGGGAAGCTTTCTTT
TRBV27,NA,TRBJ1-2,NA,CASSLTLNYGYTF,TGTGCCAGCAGTTTAACACTGAACTATGGCTACACCTTC
TRBV9,few,TRBJ2-2,NA,CASSVHLGGIGELFF,TGTGCCAGCAGCGTACACCTTGGCGGGATCGGGGAGCTGTTTTTT
TRBV5-6,NA,TRBJ1-2,NA,CASSLDGYYGYTF,TGTGCCAGCAGCTTGGACGGATACTATGGCTACACCTTC
TRBV7-6,NA,TRBJ2-3,TRBD2,CASTLGRGTDTQYF,TGTGCCAGCACTCTAGGGCGGGGGACAGATACGCAGTATTTT
TRBV28,NA,TRBJ1-5,NA,CASREGGSNQPQHF,TGTGCCAGCAGAGAGGGGGGTAGCAATCAGCCCCAGCATTTT
TRBV5-1,once,TRBJ2-7,TRBD1,CASSPLTGTGNEQYF,TGCGCCAGCAGCCCCCTGACTGGGACAGGGAACGAGCAGTACTTC
TRBV6-6,NA,TRBJ1-4,NA,CASSYLGANEKLFF,TGTGCCAGCAGTTATTTGGGGGCTAATGAAAAACTGTTTTTT
TRBV9,few,TRBJ2-1,TRBD2,CASSFSGSSYNEQFF,TGTGCCAGCAGCTTTAGCGGGAGCTCCTACAATGAGCAGTTCTTC
TRBV10-3,once,TRBJ2-3,NA,CAISEGETDTQYF,TGTGCCATCAGTGAGGGCGAGACAGATACGCAGTATTTT
TRBV7-2,NA,TRBJ2-5,TRBD1,CTPGQRSGIQETQYF,TGTACTCCGGGACAGAGGTCGGGGATCCAAGAGACCCAGTACTTC
TRBV5-1,few,TRBJ1-1,NA,CASSLVTASWAFF,TGCGCCAGCAGCTTGGTAACTGCATCATGGGCTTTCTTT